The clone carrying this T cell receptor (beta chain) came up a few times. The data originate from a study of T cells after yellow fever vaccination. General study points: One caveat is that FACS-sorted repertoires could contain abundant clonotypes contaminating from the bulk population.

Synthesis of TCR cDNA relied on 5'RACE template switching, which attached a universal primer site and UMIs. TCRdb analysed the 5' RACE reads with MiXCR anew, one entry per CDR3 protein. Of about 4,500 distinct CDR3 sequences in the sample, roughly 7.3% are singletons; the top ten hold around 62%. The CDR3 length is 11 residues. The germline gives CDR1 MDHEN, CDR2 SYDVKM. The V gene is TRBV28, the J gene TRBJ2-7, with TRBD1 matching over 7 bases. The TCR originated in a man younger than 30 who received the YFV17D yellow fever vaccine. The sample consisted of PBMCs, either bulk or a sorted T-cell subset (CD4+, CD8+, memory, or dextramer-sorted; not recorded which), taken 45 days after the first yellow fever vaccination. The CDR3 spells CVTTGTYEQYV. Here the CDR3 DNA reads TGTGTTACGACAGGGACCTACGAGCAGTACGTC.